These 23 T cell receptor beta chains originate from one sample sequenced in a study of blood T cells in healthy people across ages. Primed by a sample-barcoded 5' primer and a J-beta primer mix, a second PCR proceeded for 7 to 11 cycles. TCRdb itself ran the 5' RACE reads through MiXCR, one entry per CDR3 protein. Among approximately 2,000,000 distinct CDR3 sequences listed, approximately 40% were seen once. The sample consisted of blood. These receptors were obtained from a human donor in good health.

This rearrangement joins TRBV6-1 to TRBJ1-2; D possibly corresponds to TRBD1 (6 bases). Germline V gives CDR1 MNHNS, CDR2 SASEGT. This CDR3 is built from 16 residues. V was trimmed by 6 bases and J by 6 bases, leaving 23 bases between them. The CDR3 sequence: CASRQPGAALADGYTF. The CDR3 nucleotides are TGTGCCAGCAGACAACCGGGGGCAGCCCTCGCGGATGGCTACACCTTC.

This sequence joins TRBV6-2 or TRBV6-3 and TRBJ2-2; 8 bases are shared with TRBD2. CDR1 and CDR2 from the germline V gene are MNHEY and SVGEGT. The CDR3 loop spans 14 amino acids. Trimming at V came to 2 bases and at J to 4 bases, leaving 0 bases not matched to a gene. CDR3 residues: CASSYGTSTGELFF. CDR3 nucleotide sequence: TGTGCCAGCAGTTACGGGACTAGCACCGGGGAGCTGTTTTTT.

The CDR3 is CASSLSTTLYSTDTQYF. CDR3 DNA sequence: TGTGCCAGCAGCTTATCGACGACACTGTATAGCACAGATACGCAGTATTTT. The chain recombines TRBV7-9 with TRBJ2-3, with D unresolved. This CDR3 spans 17 amino acids. Trimming cost V 2 bases and J 0 bases, with 15 bases left between them. Germline loops: CDR1 SEHNR, CDR2 FQNEAQ (reference sequence).

This clonotype was observed at least ten times. The rearrangement links TRBV3-1 to TRBJ2-7; D is undetermined. The germline V and J ends were trimmed by 1 base and 0 bases, with 7 bases remaining between them. In germline, CDR1 is LGHDT, CDR2 YNNKEL (reference sequence). The CDR3 length is 14 residues. CDR3 sequence (DNA): TGTGCCAGCAGCCAAGCGGGTAGCTCCTACGAGCAGTACTTC. It yields the protein CASSQAGSSYEQYF.

This clonotype has more than one count but fewer than ten. This chain connects TRBV12-3 or TRBV12-4 to TRBJ1-5; TRBD1 might be the D (6 bases). Trimming pared 6 bases from V and 6 bases from J, leaving 12 bases between. The CDR3 consists of 13 residues. The CDR3 sequence is CASSSTGTQPQHF. CDR3 DNA: TGTGCCAGCAGCTCTACAGGGACTCAGCCCCAGCATTTT.

There are a few counts of this clonotype. The chain couples TRBV12-3 or TRBV12-4 to TRBJ2-3, with 7 bases lining up with TRBD1. This CDR3 is 15 amino acids long. V dropped 5 bases and J dropped 2; count of bases not matched to a gene: 7. The CDR3 loop is CASSQGVPVTDTQYF. CDR3 in DNA: TGTGCCAGCAGTCAGGGGGTCCCAGTCACAGATACGCAGTATTTT.

The chain combines TRBV6-1 with TRBJ2-5, with TRBD1 as a possible D gene (6 bases). The germline gives CDR1 MNHNS, CDR2 SASEGT. With 4 bases removed from V and 11 bases from J, the gap between germline ends came to 20 bases. The CDR3 runs to 14 residues. The CDR3 region is CASSGHRDIREQYF. The CDR3 bases are TGTGCCAGCAGTGGCCACCGGGACATACGAGAGCAGTACTTC.

This clonotype was counted between two and nine times. V gene TRBV20-1 combines with J gene TRBJ1-2; no definite D call. Trimming took off 3 bases at V and 10 bases at J, with 9 bases between the two ends. Germline V gives CDR1 DFQATT, CDR2 SNEGSKA (reference sequence). The CDR3 is 10 residues long. CDR3 residues: CSASPEPYTF. CDR3 coding DNA: TGCAGTGCTAGCCCCGAGCCCTACACCTTC.

The chain combines TRBV5-1 with TRBJ2-1; 10 bases agree with TRBD1. V trimming: 2 bases; J trimming: 8 bases; junction bases outside the gene matches: 7. This CDR3 is 15 amino acids long. The germline V gene has CDR1 SGHRS and CDR2 YFSETQ. CDR3 sequence reads: CASSFPGQGTHEQFF. The CDR3, as DNA: TGCGCCAGCAGCTTTCCGGGACAGGGGACCCATGAGCAGTTCTTC.

This clonotype was seen only a few times. Since a much larger clone is just one base distant, this may be a read error. The chain carries TRBV12-3 or TRBV12-4 and TRBJ2-1; TRBD1 aligns across 10 bases. Trimming removed 6 bases from V and 8 bases from J; junction bases left unmatched: 7. CDR3 length equals 14 residues. The CDR3 DNA follows: TGTGCCAGCAGCAGGGACAGGGGCGACGATGAGCAGTTCTTC. It codes for CASSRDRGDDEQFF.

In its sample, this clonotype was seen many times. The chain employs TRBV12-3 or TRBV12-4 and TRBJ1-1; no clear D. Trimming cost V 3 bases and J 5 bases, with 4 bases left between them. The CDR3 extends over 11 amino acids. CDR3 protein: CASSFWTEAFF. Written as DNA, the CDR3 is TGTGCCAGCAGTTTCTGGACTGAAGCTTTCTTT.

This chain uses TRBV7-9 with TRBJ2-7; TRBD2 is a possible D gene (5 bases). Germline-derived CDR1 and CDR2 are SEHNR and FQNEAQ (reference sequence). The CDR3 extends over 13 amino acids. Trimming pared 2 bases from V and 6 bases from J, leaving 11 bases between. CDR3 residues: CASSLNGVSEQYF. The DNA of the CDR3 is TGTGCCAGCAGCTTAAACGGGGTCTCCGAGCAGTACTTC.

This clonotype was counted between two and nine times. The rearrangement joins TRBV10-3 to TRBJ1-2; 7 bases are a match to TRBD1. J lost 5 bases, V lost 2 bases, and 2 bases had no gene match. The length of the CDR3 is 13 residues. Germline CDR1 and CDR2: ENHRY and SYGVKD. In DNA form, the CDR3 reads TGTGCCATCAGTGAGATGACAGGGTATGGCTACACCTTC. It translates to CAISEMTGYGYTF.

A few counts support this clonotype. V and J are TRBV20-1 and TRBJ2-2, with 9 bases aligning to TRBD2. Germline loops: CDR1 DFQATT, CDR2 SNEGSKA (reference sequence). Unmatched junction bases numbered 13, after V lost 0 bases and J lost 5 bases. This CDR3 contains 18 residues. The CDR3 DNA is TGCAGTGCTAGAGATTCGCGGCAGACTAGCGGTGTTACCGGGGAGCTGTTTTTT. The encoded protein is CSARDSRQTSGVTGELFF.

This sequence joins TRBV11-2 and TRBJ2-1, with TRBD1 identical over 7 bases. This CDR3 contains 16 residues. The junction had 11 bases not matched to a gene; V was cut back by 5 bases and J by 4 bases. Germline V lookup: CDR1 SGHAT, CDR2 FQNNGV. The CDR3 is CASSPRSSGGYNEQFF. In DNA, the CDR3 is TGTGCCAGCAGCCCCAGGTCATCAGGGGGATACAATGAGCAGTTCTTC.

This clonotype was seen a few times. This chain connects TRBV3-1 to TRBJ1-1, with D maybe TRBD1 (5 bases). Looked up from germline, CDR1 is LGHDT and CDR2 is YNNKEL (reference sequence). V was clipped by 0 bases and J by 5 bases, with 13 bases between them. This CDR3 contains 15 residues. CDR3 region: CASSQDWGKGTEAFF. DNA for the CDR3: TGTGCCAGCAGCCAAGATTGGGGGAAAGGGACTGAAGCTTTCTTT.

This clonotype was detected a few times. V is TRBV12-3 or TRBV12-4 and J is TRBJ1-1; 7 bases align to TRBD1. V lost 8 bases to trimming and J lost 6 bases; unmatched junction nucleotides: 9. CDR3 size: 13 residues. DNA of the CDR3: TGTGCCAGCGACAAACAGGGGAAGGCTGAAGCTTTCTTT. It yields the protein CASDKQGKAEAFF.

This clonotype was observed a single time. The chain links TRBV5-6 to TRBJ2-5; D is perhaps TRBD2 (5 bases). The CDR3 contains 11 residues. Germline V lookup: CDR1 SGHDT, CDR2 YYEEEE. V lost 3 bases, J lost 11 bases, and 11 bases lay in between. The CDR3 reads CASSWERTQYF. CDR3 coding DNA: TGTGCCAGCAGCTGGGAGAGGACGCAGTACTTC.

The chain has TRBV20-1 and TRBJ2-5, with 8 bases identical to TRBD2. CDR1 DFQATT and CDR2 SNEGSKA come from the germline V gene (reference sequence). V lost 3 bases and J lost 3; bases outside the gene matches: 9. This CDR3 spans 15 amino acids. The CDR3 loop is CSASGRGGHEETQYF. CDR3 in DNA: TGCAGTGCTAGCGGTCGGGGGGGTCACGAAGAGACCCAGTACTTC.

In this sample, this clonotype turned up a few times. The chain has TRBV18 and TRBJ2-7; no clear D. The J call is uncertain, as TRBJ2-5 better fits the DNA end. This CDR3 spans 14 amino acids. From germline, CDR1 is KGHSH and CDR2 LQKENI. CDR3 residues: CASSPFPGSETQYF. The CDR3 nucleotides are TGTGCCAGCTCACCATTCCCCGGGTCAGAGACCCAGTACTTC.

The rearrangement joins TRBV28 to TRBJ1-2; D perhaps matches TRBD1 (5 bases). The germline V and J ends were trimmed by 3 bases and 7 bases, with 18 bases remaining between them. Per germline, CDR1 MDHEN and CDR2 SYDVKM. The CDR3 length is 15 residues. CDR3 coding DNA: TGTGCCAGCAGTTTCCCCCGGGCAGGGTTCTGTGGCTACACCTTC. It encodes CASSFPRAGFCGYTF.

This clonotype was observed a few times. The chain has TRBV29-1 and TRBJ1-2, with D perhaps TRBD1 (5 bases). Germline V CDR1 and CDR2: SQVTM, ANQGSEA. This CDR3 region has 14 residues. The V end lost 6 bases, the J end lost 4 bases, and 18 bases lay between the germline ends. CDR3 bases: TGCAGCGTGGGGCCACCCCTCTCCTCCTATGGCTACACCTTC. Its protein is CSVGPPLSSYGYTF. Supplemented by reference TRBV29-1 and TRBJ1-2, the full variable domain reads SAVISQKPSRDICQRGTSLTIQCQVDSQVTMMFWYRQQPGQSLTLIATANQGSEATYESGFVIDKFPISRPNLTFSTLTVSNMSPEDSSIYLCSVGPPLSSYGYTFGSGTRLTVV.

This sequence joins TRBV6-5 and TRBJ2-2, with a possible D match to TRBD1 (6 bases). V was clipped by 6 bases and J by 8 bases, with 10 bases between them. Germline CDR1 and CDR2: MNHEY and SVGAGI. The CDR3 consists of 12 residues. The CDR3 loop is CASRLGAGELFF. The DNA of the CDR3 is TGTGCCAGCAGGTTGGGGGCAGGGGAGCTGTTTTTT.